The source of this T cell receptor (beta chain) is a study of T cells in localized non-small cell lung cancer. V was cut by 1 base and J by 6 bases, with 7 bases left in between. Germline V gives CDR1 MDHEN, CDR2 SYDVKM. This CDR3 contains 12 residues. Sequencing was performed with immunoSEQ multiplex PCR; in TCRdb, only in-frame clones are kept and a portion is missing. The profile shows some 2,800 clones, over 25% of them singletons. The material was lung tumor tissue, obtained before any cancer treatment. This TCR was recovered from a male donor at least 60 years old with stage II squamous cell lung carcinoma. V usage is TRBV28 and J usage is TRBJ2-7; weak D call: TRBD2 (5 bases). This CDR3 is CASSLSGGEQYF. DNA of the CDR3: TGTGCCAGCAGTTTATCCGGAGGCGAGCAGTACTTC. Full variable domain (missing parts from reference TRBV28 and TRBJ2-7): DVKVTQSSRYLVKRTGEKVFLECVQDMDHENMFWYRQDPGLGLRLIYFSYDVKMKEKGDIPEGYSVSREKKERFSLILESASTNQTSMYLCASSLSGGEQYFGPGTRLTVT.